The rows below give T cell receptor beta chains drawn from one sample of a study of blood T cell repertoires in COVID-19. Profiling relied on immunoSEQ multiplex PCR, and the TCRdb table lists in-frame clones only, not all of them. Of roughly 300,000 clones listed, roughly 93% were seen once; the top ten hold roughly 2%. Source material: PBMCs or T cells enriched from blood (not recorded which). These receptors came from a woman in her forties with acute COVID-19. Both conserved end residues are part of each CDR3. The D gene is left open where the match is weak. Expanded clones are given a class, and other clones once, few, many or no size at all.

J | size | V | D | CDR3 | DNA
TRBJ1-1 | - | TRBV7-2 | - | CASSSDWQNTEAFF | TGTGCCAGCAGCTCGGACTGGCAGAACACTGAAGCTTTCTTT
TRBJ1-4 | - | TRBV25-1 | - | CASSEGVTNEKLFF | TGTGCCAGCAGCGAGGGGGTAACTAATGAAAAACTGTTTTTT
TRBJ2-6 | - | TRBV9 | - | CASSPNSGANVLTF | TGTGCCAGCAGCCCTAACTCTGGGGCCAACGTCCTGACTTTC
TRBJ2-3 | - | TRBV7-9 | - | CASMEETDTQYF | TGTGCCAGCATGGAGGAGACAGATACGCAGTATTTT
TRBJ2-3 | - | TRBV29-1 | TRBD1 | CSVRTGGGTDTQYF | TGCAGCGTTAGGACAGGGGGCGGGACAGATACGCAGTATTTT
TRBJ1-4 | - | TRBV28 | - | CASRLDTAPKEKLFF | TGTGCCAGCAGACTGGACACCGCGCCGAAGGAAAAACTGTTTTTT
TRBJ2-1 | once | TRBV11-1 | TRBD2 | CASSPGLAVNEQFF | TGTGCCAGCAGCCCGGGACTAGCGGTTAATGAGCAGTTCTTC
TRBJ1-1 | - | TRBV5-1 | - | CASRSGQKNTEAFF | TGCGCCAGCAGATCCGGACAGAAGAACACTGAAGCTTTCTTT
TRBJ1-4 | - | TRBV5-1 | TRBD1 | CASSVGTVPNEKLFF | TGCGCCAGCAGCGTAGGGACAGTACCTAATGAAAAACTGTTTTTT
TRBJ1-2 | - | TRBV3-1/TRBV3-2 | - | CASSLDSFYGYTF | TGTGCCAGCAGCCTAGACAGTTTTTATGGCTACACCTTC
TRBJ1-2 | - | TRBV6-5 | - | CASRDTRYGYTF | TGTGCCAGCAGGGACACCCGCTATGGCTACACCTTC
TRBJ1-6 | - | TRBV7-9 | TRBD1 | CASSPQTGGNSPLHF | TGTGCCAGCAGCCCGCAGACAGGGGGCAATTCACCCCTCCACTTT
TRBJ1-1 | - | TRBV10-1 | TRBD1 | CASSTGTNTEAFF | TGCGCCAGTTCGACAGGGACCAACACTGAAGCTTTCTTT
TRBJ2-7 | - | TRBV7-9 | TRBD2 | CASSLVKVAGPVQYF | TGTGCCAGCAGCTTAGTAAAGGTAGCGGGACCGGTGCAGTACTTC
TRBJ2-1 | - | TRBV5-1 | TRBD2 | CASVMTSGDYSYNEQFF | TGCGCCAGCGTGATGACTAGCGGGGACTACTCCTACAATGAGCAGTTCTTC
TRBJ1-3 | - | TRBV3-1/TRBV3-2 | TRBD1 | CASSQDMRDRASGNTIYF | TGTGCCAGCAGCCAAGATATGAGGGACAGGGCCTCTGGAAACACCATATATTTT
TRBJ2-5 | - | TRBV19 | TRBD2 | CASSIGGLAVARETQYF | TGTGCCAGTAGTATAGGCGGACTAGCGGTGGCGAGGGAGACCCAGTACTTC
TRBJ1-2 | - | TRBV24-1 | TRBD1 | CATSDVGTGSIDGYTF | TGTGCCACCAGTGACGTCGGGACAGGGTCTATCGATGGCTACACCTTC